The 22 T cell receptor beta chains reported below all come from one sample, sequenced in a study of CD8+ T cells in alopecia areata. Described treatment: oral pan-JAK inhibitor, 5-10 mg twice daily. TCR sequencing used cDNA made by reverse transcription of extracted RNA. Some clones are missing from TCRdb's copy, which holds only in-frame ones; the method was immunoSEQ multiplex PCR. Of more than 150,000 clones in the sample, roughly half were seen once. Sequencing was performed on CD8+ T cells sorted from blood, taken around week 53, from a patient treated with tofacitinib. These TCRs come from a human donor with alopecia areata.

This clone was counted between two and nine times. In DNA form, the CDR3 reads TGTGCCAGCACCAAATGGTTGGGACACCCCTCTGGGGCCAACGTCCTGACTTTC. Translating gives CASTKWLGHPSGANVLTF. The chain has TRBV11-1 and TRBJ2-6; a possible D gene is TRBD1 (6 bases). Germline V gene data show CDR1 as SGHAT and CDR2 as FQDESV (reference sequence). This CDR3 spans 18 amino acids. The V and J ends lost 7 bases and 0 bases respectively, with 19 bases between them.

The J gene is TRBJ1-1, the V gene TRBV9; a weak D match, TRBD1 (5 bases). CDR1 is SGDLS and CDR2 is YYNGEE in the germline V gene. CDR3 size: 12 residues. Trimming pared 4 bases from V and 8 bases from J, leaving 12 bases between. This chain's CDR3 is CASSPGGAEAFF. The CDR3 DNA reads as TGTGCCAGCAGCCCTGGCGGGGCCGAAGCTTTCTTT.

With regard to this clone: This may come from a read error, since a much larger clone is one base off. The chain couples TRBV11-2 to TRBJ1-1; D is undetermined. Deletions cut 2 bases from V and 1 base from J, with 5 bases between. The CDR3 spans 13 residues. Germline CDR1 is SGHAT and CDR2 is FQNNGV. The CDR3 nucleotides are TGTGCCAGCAGCTTAATGGAGAACACTGAAGCTTTCTTT. This gives the protein CASSLMENTEAFF.

This clone has just a few counts. CDR3 coding DNA: TGTGCCACCGGGCAGGGTAGAGTTCGCAATGAGCAGTTCTTC. This sequence encodes CATGQGRVRNEQFF. V gene TRBV2 combines with J gene TRBJ2-1; tentatively, D is TRBD1 (5 bases). CDR3 length equals 14 residues. Germline loops: CDR1 SNHLY, CDR2 FYNNEI. V was pared by 10 bases and J by 6 bases, with 19 bases between.

This sequence joins TRBV30 and TRBJ2-5; D possibly uses TRBD1 or TRBD2 (5 bases each). The J call could be wrong; TRBJ2-7 is a better fit for the DNA end. CDR1 GTSNPN and CDR2 SVGIG come from the germline V gene (reference sequence). This CDR3 has 11 amino acids. CDR3 bases: TGTGCCTGGAGTGTCGGGGCCGAGCAGTACTTC. Protein product: CAWSVGAEQYF.

V usage is TRBV29-1 and J usage is TRBJ2-7; 7 positions match TRBD1. This CDR3 has 14 residues. The germline V gene encodes CDR1 SQVTM and CDR2 ANQGSEA. The trim removed 2 bases at V and 3 bases at J, leaving 7 bases unmatched. The CDR3 DNA sequence: TGCAGCGTTGAAATGAGGGACAGCAGCTACGAGCAGTACTTC. It yields the protein CSVEMRDSSYEQYF.

The CDR3 loop reads CASSPTGTRTANYGYTF. Here the CDR3 DNA reads TGTGCCAGCTCACCAACCGGCACTCGGACGGCTAACTATGGCTACACCTTC. This chain joins TRBV18 and TRBJ1-2; the D is unclear. Per the germline V gene, CDR1 is KGHSH and CDR2 is LQKENI. The CDR3 length is 17 residues. V was trimmed by 2 bases and J by 0 bases, leaving 16 bases between them.

The chain has TRBV10-3 and TRBJ1-5; 7 bases match TRBD1. With 6 bases clipped from V and 5 bases from J, the junction kept 4 bases outside the gene matches. CDR1 is ENHRY, CDR2 SYGVKD, per germline. CDR3 length: 13 residues. CDR3 coding DNA: TGTGCCATCAGAGAGCAGGGGGATCAGCCCCAGCATTTT. Translating it yields CAIREQGDQPQHF.

This clone was seen only a few times. The chain links TRBV9 to TRBJ2-4; unclear D gene. CDR1 SGDLS and CDR2 YYNGEE come from the germline V gene. The CDR3 covers 15 residues. V was pared by 0 bases and J by 0 bases, with 7 bases between. The CDR3 spells CASSVGGAAKNIQYF. CDR3 DNA: TGTGCCAGCAGCGTAGGGGGTGCAGCCAAAAACATTCAGTACTTC.

This clone was seen only a few times. The chain carries TRBV29-1 and TRBJ2-7; 7 nucleotides line up with TRBD1. V lost 7 bases and J lost 0; bases outside the gene matches: 6. The germline V gene encodes CDR1 SQVTM and CDR2 ANQGSEA. The CDR3 length is 13 residues. Written as DNA, the CDR3 is TGCAGCGCAAAAACAGGGGCCTCCTACGAGCAGTACTTC. Encoded protein: CSAKTGASYEQYF.

The rearrangement links TRBV6-5 to TRBJ1-1; perhaps TRBD1 as D (5 bases). Deletions cut 4 bases from V and 9 bases from J, with 9 bases between. Germline lookup yields CDR1 MNHEY and CDR2 SVGAGI. The CDR3 covers 11 residues. Written as DNA, the CDR3 is TGTGCCAGCAGTTCGACAGATCAAGCTTTCTTT. It yields the protein CASSSTDQAFF.

This chain links TRBV5-4 with TRBJ2-6; D is undetermined. Germline V CDR1 and CDR2: SGHNT, YYREEE (reference sequence). This CDR3 is built from 13 residues. V was pared by 5 bases and J by 4 bases, with 7 bases between. The CDR3 nucleotides are TGTGCCAGCAGGGCCGGGGGGGCCAACGTCCTGACTTTC. The encoded protein is CASRAGGANVLTF.

This clone showed up just a few times. The V gene is TRBV5-6, the J gene TRBJ1-2; D possibly corresponds to TRBD1 (5 bases). V was cut by 0 bases and J by 6 bases, with 15 bases left in between. Germline V lookup: CDR1 SGHDT, CDR2 YYEEEE. The CDR3 is made up of 15 amino acids. CDR3 nucleotides: TGTGCCAGCAGCTTGGGGCGCGGGGACGTCGATGGCTACACCTTC. Its protein is CASSLGRGDVDGYTF.

This sequence joins TRBV12-5 and TRBJ2-7; D is unclear. Germline V gene data show CDR1 as LGHNT and CDR2 as FRNRAP. The CDR3 contains 14 residues. Trimming shortened V by 4 bases and J by 5 bases, and 15 bases separated the two germline ends. The CDR3 DNA follows: TGTGCTAGTGGTTCCCCCACAAGGGCCGACGAGCAGTACTTC. Translated: CASGSPTRADEQYF.

The chain carries TRBV4-1 and TRBJ2-1, with D unclear. The CDR3 runs 13 residues. Germline CDR1 is MGHRA and CDR2 is YSYEKL. With 0 bases removed from V and 7 bases from J, the gap between germline ends came to 7 bases. CDR3 bases: TGCGCCAGCAGCCAAGACCACTCAAATGAGCAGTTCTTC. This translates into CASSQDHSNEQFF.

This chain uses TRBV30 with TRBJ1-2, with 9 bases fitting TRBD1. The CDR3 is made up of 15 amino acids. Germline V gene sequence: CDR1 GTSNPN, CDR2 SVGIG (reference sequence). The ends lost 1 base at V and 5 bases at J; junction bases unmatched: 8. In nucleotides, the CDR3 is TGTGCCTGGAGTGGGACAGGGGAGACAACTTATGGCTACACCTTC. Translation gives CAWSGTGETTYGYTF.

Ten or more counts support this clone. The chain links TRBV11-1 to TRBJ1-2; maybe TRBD1 (5 bases). The CDR3 is 13 residues long. Trimming took off 5 bases at V and 3 bases at J, with 10 bases between the two ends. Germline lookup yields CDR1 SGHAT and CDR2 FQDESV (reference sequence). The CDR3 loop is CASSATADYGYTF. As DNA, the CDR3 is TGTGCCAGCAGCGCGACAGCGGACTATGGCTACACCTTC. The variable domain in full, completed from reference TRBV11-1 and TRBJ1-2, reads EAEVAQSPRYKITEKSQAVAFWCDPISGHATLYWYRQILGQGPELLVQFQDESVVDDSQLPKDRFSAERLKGVDSTLKIQPAELGDSAMYLCASSATADYGYTFGSGTRLTVV.

The chain links TRBV19 to TRBJ1-1; D is perhaps TRBD1 (6 bases). Trimming shortened V by 0 bases and J by 3 bases, and 11 bases separated the two germline ends. CDR1 and CDR2 (germline): LNHDA, SQIVND (reference sequence). The CDR3 is made up of 15 amino acids. As DNA, the CDR3 is TGTGCCAGTAGTATAGATGGGGGGGCCCACACTGAAGCTTTCTTT. Translating it yields CASSIDGGAHTEAFF.

This sequence joins TRBV30 and TRBJ2-7; 12 bases are a match to TRBD1. J was trimmed by 3 bases and V by 6 bases; bases with no gene match: 9. There are 15 residues in the CDR3. Germline CDR1 reads GTSNPN; CDR2 reads SVGIG (reference sequence). CDR3 protein: CACGTGGISSYEQYF. Here the CDR3 DNA reads TGTGCCTGTGGGACAGGGGGCATAAGTAGCTACGAGCAGTACTTC.

In this sample, this clone turned up once. The chain is built from TRBV23-1 and TRBJ1-5, with unresolved D. TRBV23-1 is an open reading frame whose function is uncertain. This CDR3 spans 16 amino acids. The germline V and J ends were trimmed by 7 bases and 5 bases, with 21 bases remaining between them. In DNA, the CDR3 is TGCGCCAGCACTCCCCGCCCGCGACACCCATATCAGCCCCAGCATTTT. Amino acid sequence: CASTPRPRHPYQPQHF.

This clone was observed a single time. The V gene is TRBV5-1, the J gene TRBJ1-2; D is ambiguous. This CDR3 has 13 residues. V lost 1 base and J lost 4, with 8 bases in between. Germline V gene lookup returns CDR1 SGHRS and CDR2 YFSETQ. CDR3: CASSLKESYGYTF. CDR3 in DNA: TGCGCCAGCAGCTTGAAAGAGAGCTATGGCTACACCTTC.

The rearrangement links TRBV27 to TRBJ2-4; 11 bases are a match to TRBD1. V lost 6 bases, J lost 7 bases, and 8 bases stayed unmatched. The length of the CDR3 is 15 residues. In germline, CDR1 is MNHEY, CDR2 SMNVEV (reference sequence). Here the CDR3 DNA reads TGTGCCAGCAGGCCGGGGACAGGGGGTGGGAACATTCAGTACTTC. Translating it yields CASRPGTGGGNIQYF.